The rows below give T cell receptor beta chains drawn from one sample of a study of blood T cell repertoires in COVID-19. Repertoires were generated with immunoSEQ multiplex PCR, while TCRdb's copy carries only in-frame clones and drops some. The data hold about 180,000 clones, with about 85% observed a single time. The sequencing input was peripheral blood. All receptors derive from a person aged 70 to 79 with COVID-19, enrolled during active disease. CDR3s leave out the opening cysteine and the closing phenylalanine or tryptophan.

V gene	CDR3 protein
TRBV19	ASSIGGQGVTGANVLT
TRBV2	ASSASQGIGYEQY
TRBV6-5	ASSYTRSDTIY
TRBV12-5	ASGRTGTGPYEQY
TRBV7-2	ASSVHRPRVPGELF
TRBV12-3/TRBV12-4	ATFPGGGELF
TRBV7-3	ASSLGPGTETQY
TRBV5-8	ASKDRGAF
TRBV2	ASRDGRTGPSSSTDTQY
TRBV19	ASNMGGTDYGYT
TRBV18	ASSPRGYYEQY
TRBV6-1	ASSEQQGWNEKLF
TRBV6-2/TRBV6-3	ASSYRGQGNTEAF
TRBV27	ASSSTGSRSPLH
TRBV5-1	ASSLDVYSPLH
TRBV30	AWNSMAGYEQY
TRBV15	ATSSTGDRDQPQH
TRBV30	AWWWGQAAPARGYT
TRBV6-1	ASSEGPTGVGYEQY
TRBV27	ASSSQGLFGYT
TRBV9	ASSVHGYGYT
TRBV6-5	ASSYGRQQETQY
TRBV19	ASSPREGGANQPQH
TRBV5-1	ASSLGTGGPYEQY
TRBV5-1	ASSSGLAGLQASEQF
TRBV19	ASRDRANTGELF
TRBV5-1	ASSLGQGVGNTIY
TRBV13	ASSLRSGGTEAF
TRBV10-3	ATNERSQETQY
TRBV30	AWGLNWNTEAF
TRBV7-2	ASSSGEWGPRADTQY
TRBV6-2/TRBV6-3	ASSYPLLQGTRVNTEAF
TRBV11-2	ASSLTPRDRGYEQY
TRBV6-2/TRBV6-3	ASSYSLLAGKETQY
TRBV9	ASSAGTGLEQY
TRBV2	ASSEERGHTGELF
TRBV19	ASTTGPRSYEQY